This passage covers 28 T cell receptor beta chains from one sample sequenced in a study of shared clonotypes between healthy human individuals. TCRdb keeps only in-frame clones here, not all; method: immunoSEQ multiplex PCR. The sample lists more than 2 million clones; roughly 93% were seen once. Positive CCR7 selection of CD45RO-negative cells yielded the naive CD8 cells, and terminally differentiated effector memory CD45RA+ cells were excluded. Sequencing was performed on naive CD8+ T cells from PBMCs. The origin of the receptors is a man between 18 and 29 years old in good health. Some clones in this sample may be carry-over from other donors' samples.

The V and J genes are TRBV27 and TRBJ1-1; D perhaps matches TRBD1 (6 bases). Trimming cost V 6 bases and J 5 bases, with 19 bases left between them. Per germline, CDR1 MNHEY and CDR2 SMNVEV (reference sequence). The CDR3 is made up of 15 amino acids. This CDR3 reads CASSLGGPLGTEAFF. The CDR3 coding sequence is TGTGCCAGCAGCCTTGGGGGGCCTTTGGGGACTGAAGCTTTCTTT.

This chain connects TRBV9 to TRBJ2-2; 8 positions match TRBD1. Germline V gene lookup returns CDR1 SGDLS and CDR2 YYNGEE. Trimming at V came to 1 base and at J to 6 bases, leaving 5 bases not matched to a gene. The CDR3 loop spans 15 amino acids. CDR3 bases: TGTGCCAGCAGCGTAAGGACAGGGTTAGCCGGGGAGCTGTTTTTT. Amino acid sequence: CASSVRTGLAGELFF.

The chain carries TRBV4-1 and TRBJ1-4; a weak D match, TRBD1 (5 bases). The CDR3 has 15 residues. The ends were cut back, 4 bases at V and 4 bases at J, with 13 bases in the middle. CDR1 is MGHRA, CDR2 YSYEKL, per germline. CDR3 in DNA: TGCGCCAGCAGCCTGAGGAAGGGGATTAATGAAAAACTGTTTTTT. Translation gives CASSLRKGINEKLFF.

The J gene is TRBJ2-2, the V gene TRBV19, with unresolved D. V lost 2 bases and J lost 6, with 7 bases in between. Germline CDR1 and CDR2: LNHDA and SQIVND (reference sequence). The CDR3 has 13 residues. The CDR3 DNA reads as TGTGCCAGTAGTATAATGACGGCCGGGGAGCTGTTTTTT. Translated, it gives CASSIMTAGELFF.

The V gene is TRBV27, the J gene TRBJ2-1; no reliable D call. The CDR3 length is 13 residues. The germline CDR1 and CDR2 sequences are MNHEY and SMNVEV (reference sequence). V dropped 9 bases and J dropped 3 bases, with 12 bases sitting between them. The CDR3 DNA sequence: TGTGCCAGTCGGCCCAACGACTACAATGAGCAGTTCTTC. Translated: CASRPNDYNEQFF.

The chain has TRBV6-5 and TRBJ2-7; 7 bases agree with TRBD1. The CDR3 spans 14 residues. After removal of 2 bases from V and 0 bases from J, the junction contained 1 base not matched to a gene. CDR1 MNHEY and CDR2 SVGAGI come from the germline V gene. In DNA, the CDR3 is TGTGCCAGCAGTTACGACAGGGCCTCCTACGAGCAGTACTTC. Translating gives CASSYDRASYEQYF.

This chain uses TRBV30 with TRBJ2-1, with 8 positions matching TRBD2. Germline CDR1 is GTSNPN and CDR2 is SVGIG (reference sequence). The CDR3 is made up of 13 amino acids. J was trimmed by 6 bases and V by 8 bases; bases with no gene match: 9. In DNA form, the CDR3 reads TGTGCCGGGGTTAGGACTAGCAGCAATGAGCAGTTCTTC. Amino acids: CAGVRTSSNEQFF. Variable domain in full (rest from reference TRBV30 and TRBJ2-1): SQTIHQWPATLVQPVGSPLSLECTVEGTSNPNLYWYRQAAGRGLQLLFYSVGIGQISSEVPQNLSASRPQDRQFILSSKKLLLSDSGFYLCAGVRTSSNEQFFGPGTRLTVL.

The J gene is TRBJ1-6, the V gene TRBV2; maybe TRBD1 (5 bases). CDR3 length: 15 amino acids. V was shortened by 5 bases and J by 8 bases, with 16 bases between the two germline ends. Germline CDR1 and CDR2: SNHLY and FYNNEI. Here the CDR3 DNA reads TGTGCCAGCAGTAAGGCCGGGAGAGGGGATTCACCCCTCCACTTT. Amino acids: CASSKAGRGDSPLHF.

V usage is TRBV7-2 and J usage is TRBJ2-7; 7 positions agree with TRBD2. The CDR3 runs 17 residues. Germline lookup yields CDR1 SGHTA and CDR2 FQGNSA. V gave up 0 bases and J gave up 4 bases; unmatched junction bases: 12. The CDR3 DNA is TGTGCCAGCAGCTTAGCCTGGGGGAGGGTGAATGAGTACGAGCAGTACTTC. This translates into CASSLAWGRVNEYEQYF. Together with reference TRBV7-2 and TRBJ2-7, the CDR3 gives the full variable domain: GAGVSQSPSNKVTEKGKDVELRCDPISGHTALYWYRQSLGQGLEFLIYFQGNSAPDKSGLPSDRFSAERTGGSVSTLTIQRTQQEDSAVYLCASSLAWGRVNEYEQYFGPGTRLTVT.

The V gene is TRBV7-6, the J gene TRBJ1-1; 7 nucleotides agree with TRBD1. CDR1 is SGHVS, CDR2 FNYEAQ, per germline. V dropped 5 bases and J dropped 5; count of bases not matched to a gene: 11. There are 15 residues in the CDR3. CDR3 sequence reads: CASSPLLRGVTEAFF. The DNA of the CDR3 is TGTGCCAGCAGCCCCCTCCTCAGGGGGGTGACTGAAGCTTTCTTT.

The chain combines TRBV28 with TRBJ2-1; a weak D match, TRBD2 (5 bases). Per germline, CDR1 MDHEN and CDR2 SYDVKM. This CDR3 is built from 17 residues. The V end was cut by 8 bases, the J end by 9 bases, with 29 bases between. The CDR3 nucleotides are TGTGCCAGCCAACCTCGCCGGAGTAGAGGGAGTCTGGGTGAGCAGTTCTTC. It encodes CASQPRRSRGSLGEQFF.

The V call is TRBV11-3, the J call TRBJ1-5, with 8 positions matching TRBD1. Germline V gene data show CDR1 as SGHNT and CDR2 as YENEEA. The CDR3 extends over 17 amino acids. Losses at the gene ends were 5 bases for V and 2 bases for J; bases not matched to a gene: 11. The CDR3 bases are TGTGCCAGCAGCCGAGCGACAGGGGTTGGTTGCAATCAGCCCCAGCATTTT. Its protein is CASSRATGVGCNQPQHF.

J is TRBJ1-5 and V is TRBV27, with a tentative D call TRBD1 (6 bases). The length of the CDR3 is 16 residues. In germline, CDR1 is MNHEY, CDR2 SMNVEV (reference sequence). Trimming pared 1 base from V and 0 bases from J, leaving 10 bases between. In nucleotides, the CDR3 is TGTGCCAGCAGTTTATGGGGGGCTTCTAGCAATCAGCCCCAGCATTTT. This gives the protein CASSLWGASSNQPQHF.

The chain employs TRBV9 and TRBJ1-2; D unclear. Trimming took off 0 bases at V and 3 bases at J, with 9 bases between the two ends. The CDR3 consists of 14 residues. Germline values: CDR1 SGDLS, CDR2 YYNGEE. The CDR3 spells CASSVGQRYYGYTF. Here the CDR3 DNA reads TGTGCCAGCAGCGTAGGTCAGAGGTACTATGGCTACACCTTC.

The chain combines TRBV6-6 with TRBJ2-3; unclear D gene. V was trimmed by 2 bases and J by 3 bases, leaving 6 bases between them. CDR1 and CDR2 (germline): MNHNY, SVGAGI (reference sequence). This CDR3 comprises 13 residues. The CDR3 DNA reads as TGTGCCAGCAGTTACGGGGAAACAGATACGCAGTATTTT. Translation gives CASSYGETDTQYF.

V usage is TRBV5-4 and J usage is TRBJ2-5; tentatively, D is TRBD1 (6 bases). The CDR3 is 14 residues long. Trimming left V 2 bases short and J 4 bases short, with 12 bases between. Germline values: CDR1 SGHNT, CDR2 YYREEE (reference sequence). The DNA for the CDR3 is TGTGCCAGCAGCTTCCTAGGGGGAGTAGAGACCCAGTACTTC. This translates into CASSFLGGVETQYF.

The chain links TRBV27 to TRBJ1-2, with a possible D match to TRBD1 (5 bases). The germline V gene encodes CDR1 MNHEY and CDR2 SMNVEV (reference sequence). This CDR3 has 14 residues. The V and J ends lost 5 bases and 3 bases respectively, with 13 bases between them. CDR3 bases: TGTGCCAGCAGTCCGATCGTGGGGGACTATGGCTACACCTTC. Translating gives CASSPIVGDYGYTF.

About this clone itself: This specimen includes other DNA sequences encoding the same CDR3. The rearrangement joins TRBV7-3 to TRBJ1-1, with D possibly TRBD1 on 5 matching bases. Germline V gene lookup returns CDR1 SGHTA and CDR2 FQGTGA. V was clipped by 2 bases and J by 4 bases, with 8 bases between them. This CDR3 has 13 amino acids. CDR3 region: CASSLRGSTEAFF. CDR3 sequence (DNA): TGTGCCAGCAGCTTACGGGGGAGCACTGAAGCTTTCTTT.

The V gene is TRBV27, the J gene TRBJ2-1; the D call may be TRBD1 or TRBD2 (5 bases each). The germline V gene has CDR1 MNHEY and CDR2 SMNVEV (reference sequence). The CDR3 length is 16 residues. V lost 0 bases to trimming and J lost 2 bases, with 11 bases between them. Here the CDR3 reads CASSLSPLGAYNEQFF. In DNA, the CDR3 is TGTGCCAGCAGTTTATCGCCCCTGGGGGCCTACAATGAGCAGTTCTTC.

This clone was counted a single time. CDR3 in DNA: TGTGCCAGCACCCGACTAGCGTCAGACAATGAGCAGTTCTTC. As protein: CASTRLASDNEQFF. This chain connects TRBV6-5 to TRBJ2-1; 8 bases are a match to TRBD2. The V segment lost 7 bases and the J segment 5 bases; nucleotides outside the gene matches: 7. The germline V gene encodes CDR1 MNHEY and CDR2 SVGAGI. The CDR3 is made up of 14 amino acids.

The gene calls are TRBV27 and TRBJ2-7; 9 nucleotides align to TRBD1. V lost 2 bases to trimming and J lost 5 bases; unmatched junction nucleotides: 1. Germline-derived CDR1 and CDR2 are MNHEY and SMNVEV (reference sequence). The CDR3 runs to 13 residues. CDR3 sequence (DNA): TGTGCCAGCAGTTTAGACAGGGGGGACGAGCAGTACTTC. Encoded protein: CASSLDRGDEQYF.

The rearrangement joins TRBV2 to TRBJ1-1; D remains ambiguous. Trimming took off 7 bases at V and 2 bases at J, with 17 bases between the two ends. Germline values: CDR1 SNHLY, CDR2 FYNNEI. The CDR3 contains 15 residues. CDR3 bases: TGTGCCAGCAAAGGCTTGGGCAGGCTAAACACTGAAGCTTTCTTT. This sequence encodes CASKGLGRLNTEAFF.

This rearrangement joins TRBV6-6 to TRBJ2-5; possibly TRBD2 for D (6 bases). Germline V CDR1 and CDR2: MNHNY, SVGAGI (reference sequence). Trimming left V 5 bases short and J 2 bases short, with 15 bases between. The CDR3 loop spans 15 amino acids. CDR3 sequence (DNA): TGTGCCAGCAGTCCTCGACCGGAGGGGCAAGAGACCCAGTACTTC. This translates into CASSPRPEGQETQYF.

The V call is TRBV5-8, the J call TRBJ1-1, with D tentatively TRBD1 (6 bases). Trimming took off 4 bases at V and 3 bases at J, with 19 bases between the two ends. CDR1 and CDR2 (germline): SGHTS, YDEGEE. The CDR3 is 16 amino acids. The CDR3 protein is CASSLLGGRMDTEAFF. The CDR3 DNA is TGTGCCAGCAGCCTCTTGGGGGGCAGGATGGACACTGAAGCTTTCTTT.

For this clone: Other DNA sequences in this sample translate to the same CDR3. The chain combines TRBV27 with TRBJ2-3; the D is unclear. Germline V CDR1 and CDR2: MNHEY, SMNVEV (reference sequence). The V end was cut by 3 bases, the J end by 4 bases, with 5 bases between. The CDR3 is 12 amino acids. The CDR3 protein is CASSFRPDTQYF. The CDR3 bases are TGTGCCAGCAGTTTCCGACCAGATACGCAGTATTTT.

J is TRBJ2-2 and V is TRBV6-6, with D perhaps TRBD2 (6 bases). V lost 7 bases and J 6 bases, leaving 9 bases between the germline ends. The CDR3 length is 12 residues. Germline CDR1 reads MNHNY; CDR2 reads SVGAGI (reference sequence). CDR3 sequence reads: CASTPGAGELFF. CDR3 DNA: TGTGCCAGCACCCCGGGGGCCGGGGAGCTGTTTTTT.

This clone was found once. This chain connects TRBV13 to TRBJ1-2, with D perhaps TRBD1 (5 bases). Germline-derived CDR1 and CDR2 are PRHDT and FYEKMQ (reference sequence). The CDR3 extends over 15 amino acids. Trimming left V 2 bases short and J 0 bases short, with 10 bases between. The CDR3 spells CASSLMGESNYGYTF. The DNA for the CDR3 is TGTGCCAGCAGCTTAATGGGGGAGTCTAACTATGGCTACACCTTC.

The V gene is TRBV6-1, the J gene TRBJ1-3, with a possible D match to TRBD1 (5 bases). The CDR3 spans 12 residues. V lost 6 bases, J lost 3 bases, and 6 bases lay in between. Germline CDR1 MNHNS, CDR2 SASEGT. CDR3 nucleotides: TGTGCCAGCAGGGGGCTTGGAAACACCATATATTTT. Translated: CASRGLGNTIYF.